This T cell receptor (beta chain) was sequenced during a study of cytomegalovirus exposure and HLA in healthy donors listed by TCRdb under 2017. General notes on the study: According to an earlier analysis of 587 of the donors, about 190 million T cells yielded approximately 120 million unique TCR beta sequences and about 280 Gb of sequence data. An early release covering some 640 HLA-typed donors comprised about 310 gigabases of sequencing data and tens of millions of unique TCR sequences. Of the 350 to 400 genotyped donors, 81% fell in the genetic ancestry cluster associated with self-reported Caucasian donors. The aim of the study was to test whether cataloging public T cell receptors could identify signatures of past pathogen exposure. The study profiled the T cell repertoires of around 700 subjects by immunosequencing and related them to cytomegalovirus serostatus. In addition to the first cohort of approximately 670 subjects, a separate validation cohort of under 150 different subjects was used. The study combined high-throughput TCR immunosequencing, statistical association of individual TCRs with disease status, and machine learning to predict cytomegalovirus infection status. To study patterns of TCR occurrence, a later analysis re-analyzed previously published TCR beta repertoires from just over 650 donors and added high-resolution HLA genotyping. The later analysis used no new phenotypic data to find candidate immune exposures, relying instead on TCR beta sequences and their occurrence across donors. An earlier analysis of fewer than 750 of the donors used high-throughput TCR beta sequencing to judge whether each TCR beta V gene segment behaved as functional or pseudogenic. Donor age, sex, ethnicity and CMV serostatus were collected together with the repertoire data. A later genetic analysis took genome-wide SNP genotypes for about 55% of the roughly 670 donors and used that subset as a discovery cohort. All discovery cohort repertoires had been generated using a single sequencing platform. Class I and class II HLA loci were covered by the typing at four-digit resolution. The number of typed donors differed by locus: about 620-640 for A, B, C, DRB1 and DQB1; 500 to 550 for DQA1; roughly 600 for DPA1; and 400 to 480 for DPB1. A handful of DR-DQ haplotypes were handled as single units for association and clustering because linkage in the cohort was strong. Among roughly 370 genotyped donors of the cohort, an average of about 240,000 unique TCR beta nucleotide sequences were sequenced per donor, around 20% of them non-productive. Results the study describes overall, beyond this receptor: Strong co-occurrence of HLA alleles, especially DR and DQ, made assigning TCR associations to individual alleles difficult. Some IMGT-functional V segments, including TRBV6-2 and TRBV6-3, could not be told apart with the 87-base-pair reads, so those segments were excluded. It was suggested by the authors that the approach could potentially be generalized to other disease states and immunological phenotypes. The presence/absence analyses assumed that sequencing depth was roughly uniform across donors, and that assumption may not be true. An earlier analysis of approximately 540 of the donors showed that most TCR beta V segments appeared in productive rearrangements either about 90% or about 30% of the time, which broadly matched IMGT annotations. At a false discovery rate of 0.05, a later analysis linked 16,951 TCR beta sequences to specific HLA alleles. Immune exposure information for the cohort was limited to CMV serostatus. According to a later analysis, most CMV-associated TCR beta chains appeared to be HLA-restricted, and the HLA associations seemed to be driven largely by CMV exposure. A group of highly shared sequence variants was considered likely to be a technical artifact of the sequencing pipeline. A later analysis reported that several top co-occurrence clusters appeared linked to parvovirus B19, influenza, CMV and Epstein-Barr virus. The study gave a list of about 150 TCR beta chains associated with cytomegalovirus. Correlated functional status among segregating V segments might be attributable to linkage disequilibrium, but an unknown experimental factor could not be ruled out. In both the original and validation cohorts, the classifier was reported to diagnose cytomegalovirus status with high specificity and sensitivity. Because some donors lacked HLA typing at each locus, the association tests relied only on the typed subset. Most TCR sequences were observed very rarely across donors, whereas some public TCRs were present in many individuals. Some 16 rarely observed V segments, including chromosome 9 orphons, were excluded from the earlier analysis of a few hundred of the donors because counts were too low. A few of the identified cytomegalovirus-associated TCR beta chains were confirmed in vitro to be specific for cytomegalovirus antigens. A later genetic analysis associated a missense DCLRE1C variant with V-gene and J-gene trimming of TCR beta chains, and an independent cohort replicated the association. A later genetic analysis reported fewer N-insertions in productive TCRs among donors in an Asian-associated ancestry cluster than the roughly 670-donor mean. A later analysis found that TCR association rates varied across HLA loci, with DRB1 alleles showing the most associated TCRs and HLA-C alleles the fewest. The cohort was sequenced for TCR beta chains only, and without alpha or paired-chain data the features that could be detected were limited. A later analysis found that HLA-associated TCR beta chains were more clonally expanded and had lower generation probabilities than equally common non-associated chains. A further reported finding was that TCR beta sequences accurately predicted the HLA-A and HLA-B alleles for most subjects in the first cohort.

Trimming costs V 7 bases and J 9 bases, and their ends lie 10 bases apart. For CDR1 and CDR2, the germline V gene lists SGHTA and FQGTGA. The CDR3 starts with the cysteine, ends with the phenylalanine, and has 10 residues. Of all the DNA, just the CDR3 is kept, 30 bases in frame from base 1. Of note for this clone: It has no known antigen specificity. No much larger clone is present one base from it, and per-base qualities are unavailable.

In total, roughly 710 healthy bone marrow donors made up the cohort. At the time of sampling, every cohort member was nominally healthy, though immune exposures that went unrecorded were likely present. The donor tested CMV seropositive, placing the donor among the 289 seropositive members of the cohort. A peripheral blood sample was provided by each donor, and peripheral blood mononuclear cells were used for TCR beta sequencing. The Qiagen DNeasy Blood Extraction Kit was used to extract genomic DNA from the blood cell samples. The library was produced with the immunoSEQ multiplex PCR assay. A mixture of 60 forward primers for TCR Vbeta segments and 13 reverse primers for TCR Jbeta segments was used in the multiplex PCR. Amplification of the CDR3 region of rearranged TCR beta genes was performed with a multiplex PCR assay on genomic DNA. The amplified TCR beta libraries were sequenced on the Illumina HiSeq System as 87-base-pair reads. As for the original processing: In a later analysis, tens of millions of unique TCR beta chains were counted across the roughly 700 repertoires, and approximately 9.9 million of these chains were shared by at least two donors. A nearest-neighbor algorithm error-corrected the raw reads and collapsed the reads into unique sequences, merging closely related sequences to remove PCR and sequencing errors. Alignment of CDR3 sequences to IMGT reference sequences was used to assign V, D and J gene segments. For a sequence to be retained, a match of at least six nucleotides was required to both a V gene segment and a J gene segment. Rearrangements were classified as productive when the CDR3 lacked stop codons and remained in frame with V and J, and all other rearrangements were classified as non-productive. Following IMGT convention, CDR3 was defined as the stretch from the second conserved V-encoded cysteine up to the conserved J-encoded phenylalanine. Sequences without an unambiguous match to a single V gene segment were excluded from the earlier analysis of about 600 of the donors. An earlier analysis of several hundred of the donors called V segments functional above 56.7% productive rearrangements and segregating when the between-donor standard deviation exceeded 5%. A statistical classification framework was built to diagnose cytomegalovirus status from the catalog of TCR beta chain sequences. A later analysis assigned V and J genes by comparing TCR nucleotide sequences with IMGT/GENE-DB human TR gene sequences. In a later analysis, CDR3 sequences and most-parsimonious VDJ recombination scenarios were assigned using the TCRdist pipeline. In a later analysis, every TCR beta chain was defined by the combination of its CDR3 amino acid sequence and its V-gene family, and reads without a unique V-gene family were dropped. A later analysis removed 500 to 600 highly shared, low-generation-probability nucleotide sequences to deal with suspected cross-contamination and a sequencing artifact. For each public chain, a later analysis derived a clonal expansion index from normalized ranks of inferred template counts within each repertoire. Generation probabilities in a later analysis came from a VDJ recombination model fitted to out-of-frame rearrangements, and those results were checked against IGoR. In a later analysis, TCR-TCR, TCR-HLA and TCR-CMV co-occurrence was scored with hypergeometric tests, and a repertoire-size bias correction was applied to TCR pairs. False discovery rates were estimated in a later analysis by permuting HLA or CMV assignments 20 times. In a later analysis, co-occurring TCRs were grouped using DBSCAN, with TCRdist sequence similarity added in when clustering inside HLA-allele-positive subsets. Repertoires with fewer than 30,000 or more than 120,000 public chains, plus five repertoires with anomalous nucleotide sharing, were excluded from co-occurrence clustering. This immuneACCESS table, as held by TCRdb, lists in-frame sequences with V and J called but not all clones. Of the missing ones, under half trace to an unresolved V gene in checked studies; the others have no known cause. That table furnishes V, J and clone size, whereas the DNA furnished D and trimming. The table for this sample lists 120,000 to 150,000 clones; 60% to 80% of them were counted only once. The ten largest make up 6.5% to 8% of the sample.

This receptor was identified in a woman aged 40 to 50 in good health and CMV-seropositive. The sequence joins TRBV7-3 to TRBJ2-7, with the D segment identity uncertain. The material sequenced was PBMCs. The nucleotide sequence is given as TGTGCCAGCACGATTGGCTGGCAGTACTTC. It translates as CASTIGWQYF.